The clone carrying this T cell receptor beta chain was seen ten or more times. Antigen unknown. Time point described: newly diagnosed GD, antithyroid drugs for less than 3 months. The TCR library was prepared using RNA isolated from PBMCs. Diagnosing Graves' disease relied on the American Thyroid Association guidelines. This sample is part of a study of regulatory T cells in long-lasting Graves disease. Assembly of TCR beta libraries relied on iRepertoire HTBI primers together with Arm-PCR of CDR3 regions. MiXCR was run by TCRdb on the multiplex PCR reads, yielding one entry per CDR3 protein. The table shows around 250,000 distinct CDR3 sequences, with 18% occurring only once. V was pared by 3 bases and J by 0 bases, with 8 bases between. The CDR3 is 14 residues long. Findings and limits, study-wide: TCR diversity was lower in persistent than newly diagnosed Graves' disease.

The sample was also reused in another study, on T cells in Graves' hyperthyroidism and ophthalmopathy. That work adds: A first-round RT-PCR of the TCR CDR3 used the HTBI primer set.

This receptor was taken from a young woman with Graves disease. The chain carries TRBV12-3 or TRBV12-4 and TRBJ1-1; maybe TRBD1 (5 bases). The source was peripheral blood mononuclear cells (PBMCs), collected at new diagnosis, from a patient treated with antithyroid drugs. The CDR3 DNA follows: TGTGCCAGCAGTTTTAGGACACTGAACACTGAAGCTTTCTTT. Translated, it gives CASSFRTLNTEAFF.